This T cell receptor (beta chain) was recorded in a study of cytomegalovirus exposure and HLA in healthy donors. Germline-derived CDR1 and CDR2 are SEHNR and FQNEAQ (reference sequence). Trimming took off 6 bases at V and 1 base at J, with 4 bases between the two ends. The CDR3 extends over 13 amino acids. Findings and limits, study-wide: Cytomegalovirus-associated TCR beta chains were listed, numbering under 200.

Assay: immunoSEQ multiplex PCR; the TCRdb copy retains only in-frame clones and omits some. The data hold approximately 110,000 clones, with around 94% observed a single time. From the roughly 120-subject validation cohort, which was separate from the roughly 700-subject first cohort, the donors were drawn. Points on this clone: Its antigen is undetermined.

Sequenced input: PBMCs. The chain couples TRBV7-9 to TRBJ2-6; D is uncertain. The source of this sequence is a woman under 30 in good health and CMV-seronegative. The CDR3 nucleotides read TGTGCCAGCAGTCCGTCTGGGGCCAACGTCCTGACTTTC. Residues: CASSPSGANVLTF.